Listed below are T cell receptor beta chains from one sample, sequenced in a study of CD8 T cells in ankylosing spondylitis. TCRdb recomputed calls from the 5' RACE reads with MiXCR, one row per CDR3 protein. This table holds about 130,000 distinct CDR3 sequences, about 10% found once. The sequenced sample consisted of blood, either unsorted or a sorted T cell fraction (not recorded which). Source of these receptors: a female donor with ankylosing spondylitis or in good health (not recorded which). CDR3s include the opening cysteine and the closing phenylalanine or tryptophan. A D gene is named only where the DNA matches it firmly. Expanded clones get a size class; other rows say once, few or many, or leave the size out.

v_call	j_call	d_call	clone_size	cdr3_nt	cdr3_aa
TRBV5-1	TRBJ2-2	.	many	TGCGCCAGCAGCTTGAATCCGCGACAGAACACCGGGGAGCTGTTTTTT	CASSLNPRQNTGELFF
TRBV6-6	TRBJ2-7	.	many	TGTGCCAGCAGTTACTCCGTCTCCTACGAGCAGTACTTC	CASSYSVSYEQYF
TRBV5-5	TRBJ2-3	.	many	TGTGCCAGCAGCTTGTGGACTCTCACAGATACGCAGTATTTT	CASSLWTLTDTQYF
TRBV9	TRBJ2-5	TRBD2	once	TGTGCCAGCAGCATAGCGGGGCTGTACCAAGAGACCCAGAACTTC	CASSIAGLYQETQNF
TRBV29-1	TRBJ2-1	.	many	TGCAGCGTTGTCCCCCCCTCCGCCAGGGACTACAATGAGCAGTTCTTC	CSVVPPSARDYNEQFF
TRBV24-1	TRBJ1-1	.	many	TGTGCCACCAGACCGGGTCCTCACACTGAAGCTTTCTTT	CATRPGPHTEAFF
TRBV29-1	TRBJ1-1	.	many	TGCAGCGCGTACAGGGAGATGAACACTGAAGCTTTCTTT	CSAYREMNTEAFF
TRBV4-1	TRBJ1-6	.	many	TGCGCCAGCAGCCAAGATAAGGGGTCGAGCTCCTATAATTCACCCCTCCACTTT	CASSQDKGSSSYNSPLHF
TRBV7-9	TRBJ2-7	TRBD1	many	TGTGCCAGCAGCTTAACAGGGGACGAGCAGTACTTC	CASSLTGDEQYF
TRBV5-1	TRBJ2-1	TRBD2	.	TGCGCCAGCAGCCAGACTAGCCGCCGGGAGCAGTTCTTC	CASSQTSRREQFF
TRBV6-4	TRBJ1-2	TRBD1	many	TGTGCCAGCAGTCCCCGTTCCGGGACAGGGGGTGGCTACACCTTC	CASSPRSGTGGGYTF
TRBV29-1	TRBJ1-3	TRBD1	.	TGCAGCGTTGTCGGGACAGGGACTGGAAACACCATATATTTT	CSVVGTGTGNTIYF
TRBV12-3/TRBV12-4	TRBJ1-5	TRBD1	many	TGTGCCAGCAGTTTGTTACAGGGGGGGCACCAGCATTTT	CASSLLQGGHQHF
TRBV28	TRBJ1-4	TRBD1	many	TGTGCCAGCAGTTTGTCAGGGGGCGATGAAAAACTGTTTTTT	CASSLSGGDEKLFF
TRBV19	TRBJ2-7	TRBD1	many	TGTGCCAGTAGCGTACAGGGGCCGATCTACGAGCAGTACTTC	CASSVQGPIYEQYF
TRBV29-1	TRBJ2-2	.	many	TGCAGCGCTAGGTGGGAGAACACCGGGGAGCTGTTTTTT	CSARWENTGELFF
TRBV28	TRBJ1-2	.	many	TGTGCTACCTCTGGACTTAACTATGGCTACACCTTC	CATSGLNYGYTF
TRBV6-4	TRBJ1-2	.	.	TGTGCCAGCGACTCAGGGCGGGGAGTTGACTATGGCTACACCTTC	CASDSGRGVDYGYTF
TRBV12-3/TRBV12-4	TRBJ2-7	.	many	TGTGCCAGCAGTTTATTGGGCAGCCCCTACGAGCAGTACTTC	CASSLLGSPYEQYF
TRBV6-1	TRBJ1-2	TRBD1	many	TGTGCCAGCAGTCCTTTTGACAGGGGGTCATCTGGCTACACCTTC	CASSPFDRGSSGYTF
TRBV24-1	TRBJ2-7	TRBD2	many	TGTGCCACCAGTGGGGACGGGACTAATGGCCCATCCTACGAGCAGTACTTC	CATSGDGTNGPSYEQYF
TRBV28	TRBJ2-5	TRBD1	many	TGTGCCAGCAGTTTGTTTTATGGGACAGGGGAAGTGATCCAGTACTTC	CASSLFYGTGEVIQYF
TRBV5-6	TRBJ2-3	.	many	TGTGCCAGCAGCTTGGTTGGGGTGATTTCAGATACGCAGTATTTT	CASSLVGVISDTQYF
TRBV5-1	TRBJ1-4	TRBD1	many	TGCGCCAGCAAGATGACGACAGGGTACGAAAAACTGTTTTTT	CASKMTTGYEKLFF
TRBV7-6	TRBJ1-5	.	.	TGTGCCAGCAGCTTAGCTTCCGCGGGAGGGGTGGCAGATACGCAGCATTTT	CASSLASAGGVADTQHF
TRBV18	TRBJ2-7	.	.	TGTGCCAGCCCACCTGGGAGCGGAAGGGCCTACGAGCAGTACTTC	CASPPGSGRAYEQYF
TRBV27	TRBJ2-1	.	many	TGTGCCAGCAGTTTGTATTTTCCCCCTCTAAGAAGCTCCTACAATGAGCAGTTCTTC	CASSLYFPPLRSSYNEQFF
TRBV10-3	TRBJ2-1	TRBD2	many	TGTGCCATCAGCAGTCCTAGCGGGCGAGGCAATGAGCAGTTCTTC	CAISSPSGRGNEQFF
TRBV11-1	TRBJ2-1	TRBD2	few	TGTGCCAGCAGCTCCTTTGGGGAGATAGCGGGAGGGATCAATGAGCAGTTCTTC	CASSSFGEIAGGINEQFF
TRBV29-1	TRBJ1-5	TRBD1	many	TGCAGCGTTGAGGACCAGGGGGGGCCTGGTCAGCCCCAGCATTTT	CSVEDQGGPGQPQHF
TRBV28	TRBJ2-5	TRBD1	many	TGTGCCAGCAGTAAGGACAGGAGAGAGACCCAGTACTTC	CASSKDRRETQYF
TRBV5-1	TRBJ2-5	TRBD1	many	TGCGCCAGCAGCTTCAGGGGGAAGGAGACCCAGTACTTC	CASSFRGKETQYF
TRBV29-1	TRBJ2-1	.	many	TGCAGCGTCCGAGCGAAAGGCAATATTGGCAATGAGCAGTTCTTC	CSVRAKGNIGNEQFF
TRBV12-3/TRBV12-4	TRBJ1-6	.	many	TGTGCCAGCAGCCCCCAAGGGGGGCAAGGTTCACCCCTCCACTTT	CASSPQGGQGSPLHF
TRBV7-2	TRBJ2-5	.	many	TGTGCCAGCAGCTTACTTGGTCCTAGCGCGAAGACCCAGTACTTC	CASSLLGPSAKTQYF
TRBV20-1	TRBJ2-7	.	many	TGCAGTGCTAGGAATTCCCTCTTGGAGCAGTACTTC	CSARNSLLEQYF
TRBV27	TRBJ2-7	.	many	TGTGCCAGCAGTTTACGGGGGTCACACTACTACGAGCAGTACTTC	CASSLRGSHYYEQYF
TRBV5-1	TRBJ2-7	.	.	TGCGCCAGCAGCTTGGACCCGAGCTCCTACGAGCAGTACTTC	CASSLDPSSYEQYF
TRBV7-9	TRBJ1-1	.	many	TGTGCCAGCAGCCTATTAATGAACACTGAAGCTTTCTTT	CASSLLMNTEAFF
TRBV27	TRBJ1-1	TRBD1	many	TGTGCCAGCAGTATGACAGGGGGCACTGAAGCTTTCTTT	CASSMTGGTEAFF
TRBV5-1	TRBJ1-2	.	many	TGCGCCAGCAGCCAGCAAGGAGGAACTAAAAACTATGGCTACACCTTC	CASSQQGGTKNYGYTF
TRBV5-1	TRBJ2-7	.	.	TGCGCCAGCAGCCCTAACGACTACGAGCAGTACTTC	CASSPNDYEQYF
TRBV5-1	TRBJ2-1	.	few	TGCGCCAGCAGCTGGGGACCCAGGGACAATGAGCAGTTCTTC	CASSWGPRDNEQFF
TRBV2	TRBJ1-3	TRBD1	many	TGTGCCAGCAAGGACAGGGAAGCGGGACACACCATATATTTT	CASKDREAGHTIYF
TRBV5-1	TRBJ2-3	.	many	TGCGCCAGCAGCCTAAACACAGATAGGCAGTATTTT	CASSLNTDRQYF
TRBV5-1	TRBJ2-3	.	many	TGCGCCAGCACCCCCCTTTTCCCCACAGATACGCAGTATTTT	CASTPLFPTDTQYF
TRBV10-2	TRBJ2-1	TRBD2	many	TGCGCCAGCAGCAACGGACTAGAACGGGAGCAGTTCTTC	CASSNGLEREQFF
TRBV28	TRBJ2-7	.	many	TGTGCCAGCAGTGCGTCGAGCACCTACGAGCAGTACTTC	CASSASSTYEQYF
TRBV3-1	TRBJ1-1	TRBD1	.	TGTGCCAGCAGCCAAGTAGAGACAGGGGGCCACACTGAAGCCTTCTTT	CASSQVETGGHTEAFF
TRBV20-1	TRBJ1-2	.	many	TGCAGTGCCCTCCCTAACGCAAACTATGGCTACACCTTC	CSALPNANYGYTF
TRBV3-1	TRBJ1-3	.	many	TGTGCCAGCAGCCAAGTAGGGGGAGGCGAAGGAAACACCATATATTTT	CASSQVGGGEGNTIYF
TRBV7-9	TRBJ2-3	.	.	TGTGCCAGCAGCCCAACAGGGTTGGGGACATATACGCAGTATTTT	CASSPTGLGTYTQYF
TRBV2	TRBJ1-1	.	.	TGTGCCAGCAGTAGGGGGGCGATAGCTGAAGCTTTCTTT	CASSRGAIAEAFF
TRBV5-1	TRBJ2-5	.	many	TGCGCCAGCAGCTTGGACTACCTGAAAGGGTACCAAGAGACCCAGTACTTC	CASSLDYLKGYQETQYF
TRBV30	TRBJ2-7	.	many	TGTGCCTGGAGCGGCCCGGCCGACTGGGCGTACGAGCAGTACTTC	CAWSGPADWAYEQYF